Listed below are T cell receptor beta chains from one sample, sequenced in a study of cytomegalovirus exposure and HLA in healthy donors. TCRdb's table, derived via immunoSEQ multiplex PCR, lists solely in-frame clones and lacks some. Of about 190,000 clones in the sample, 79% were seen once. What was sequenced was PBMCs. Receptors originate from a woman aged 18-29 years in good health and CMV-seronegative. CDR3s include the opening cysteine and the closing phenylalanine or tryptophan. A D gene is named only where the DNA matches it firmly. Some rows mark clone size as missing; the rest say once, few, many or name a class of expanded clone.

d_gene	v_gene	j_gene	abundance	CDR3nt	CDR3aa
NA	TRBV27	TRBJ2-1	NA	TGTGCCAGCAGTCTCACCCAGGGTAGTCCTACCAATGAGCAGTTCTTC	CASSLTQGSPTNEQFF
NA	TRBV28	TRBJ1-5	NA	TGTGCCAGCACCAATTATCCGGGAACGAGCAATCAGCCCCAGCATTTT	CASTNYPGTSNQPQHF
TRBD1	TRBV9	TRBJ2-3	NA	TGTGCCAGCAGCGCCCGCCAGGGGGCCACAGATACGCAGTATTTT	CASSARQGATDTQYF
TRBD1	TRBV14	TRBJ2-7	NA	TGTGCCAGCAGCCAAGCCGGGACAGGGGGCCGGCTACAGTACTTC	CASSQAGTGGRLQYF
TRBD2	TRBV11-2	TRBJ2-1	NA	TGTGCCAGCAGCTTAGAATTGGGACTAGCGGGAGGGAGCTCCTACAATGAGCAGTTCTTC	CASSLELGLAGGSSYNEQFF
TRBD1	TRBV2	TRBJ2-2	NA	TGTGCCAGCAGGTTGGACAGGTCCGGGGAGCTGTTTTTT	CASRLDRSGELFF
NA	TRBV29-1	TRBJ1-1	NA	TGCAGCGCGGTGGGGGCGGATGAAGCTTTCTTT	CSAVGADEAFF
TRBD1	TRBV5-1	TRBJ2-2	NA	TGCGCCAGCAGCTACCTACAGGGGGCGACCGGGGAGCTGTTTTTT	CASSYLQGATGELFF
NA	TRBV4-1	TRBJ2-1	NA	TGCGCCAGCAGCCAAGAATTAGGGGCCGAAGCCTACAATGAGCAGTTCTTC	CASSQELGAEAYNEQFF
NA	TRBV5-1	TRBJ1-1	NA	TGCGCCAGCAGCCCGGGGTTTACTGAAGCTTTCTTT	CASSPGFTEAFF
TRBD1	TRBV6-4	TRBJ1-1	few	TGTGCCAGCAGTCCCGGACAGGGTTTGAACACTGAAGCTTTCTTT	CASSPGQGLNTEAFF
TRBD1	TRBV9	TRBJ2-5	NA	TGTGCCAGCAGCTCTGGGACAGTCCAAGAGACCCAGTACTTC	CASSSGTVQETQYF
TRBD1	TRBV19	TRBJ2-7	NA	TGTGCCAGTAGCCTACCTTCCGGGACAGGGCGCGAGGAGCAGTACTTC	CASSLPSGTGREEQYF
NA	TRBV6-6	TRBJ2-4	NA	TGTGCCAGCACCGGGGGTCTTCATACGATGGACATTCAGTACTTC	CASTGGLHTMDIQYF
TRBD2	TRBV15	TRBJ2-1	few	TGTGCCACCAGCAGAGATTCGCGGGAGGCAAGCTATGAGCAGTTCTTC	CATSRDSREASYEQFF
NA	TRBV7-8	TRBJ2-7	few	TGTGCCAGCAGCTTCCACTCCTACGAGCAGTACTTC	CASSFHSYEQYF
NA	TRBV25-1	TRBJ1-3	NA	TGTGCCAGCAGTGAAGGGGGGGCTGGAAACACCATATATTTT	CASSEGGAGNTIYF
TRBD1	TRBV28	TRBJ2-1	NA	TGTGCCAGCAGTTCAGTAAAAGGACAGGGGAATGAGCAGTTCTTC	CASSSVKGQGNEQFF
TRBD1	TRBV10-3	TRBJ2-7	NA	TGTGCCATCAGTGAGGGGGACAGCTACGAGCAGTACTTC	CAISEGDSYEQYF
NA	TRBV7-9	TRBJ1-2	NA	TGTGCCAGCAGCTTTTATAACGTGGGGCTGGGAGGCTACACCTTC	CASSFYNVGLGGYTF
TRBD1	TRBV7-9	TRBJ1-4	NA	TGTGCCAGCAGCCTCGAACAGGGGTCGTTGGAAAAACTGTTTTTT	CASSLEQGSLEKLFF
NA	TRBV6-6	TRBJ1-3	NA	TGTGCCAGCAGTTACGAGAGCAGGGGCTCTGGAAACACCATATATTTT	CASSYESRGSGNTIYF
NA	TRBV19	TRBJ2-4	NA	TGTGCCAGTAGTTCAGGGGAGTTCGCCAAAAACATTCAGTACTTC	CASSSGEFAKNIQYF
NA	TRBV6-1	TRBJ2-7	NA	TGTGCCAGCAGTGTGGTCCCGGAGGATTACGAGCAGTACTTC	CASSVVPEDYEQYF
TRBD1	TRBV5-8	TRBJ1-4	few	TGTGCCAGCAGTACAGTACAGGGGCGGACAACTAATGAAAAACTGTTTTTT	CASSTVQGRTTNEKLFF
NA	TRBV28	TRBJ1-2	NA	TGTGCCAGCAGTTTAATTCGCAGGGATGGCTACACCTTC	CASSLIRRDGYTF
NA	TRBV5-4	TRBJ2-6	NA	TGTGCCAGCTTAATAGCGGACCGAACCTCTGGGGCCAACGTCCTGACTTTC	CASLIADRTSGANVLTF
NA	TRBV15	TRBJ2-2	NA	TGTGCCACCAGCAGAGACAGGGGAAACACCGGGGAGCTGTTTTTT	CATSRDRGNTGELFF
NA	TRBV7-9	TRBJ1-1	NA	TGTGCCAGCAGCTCTTTAACTGAAGCTTTCTTT	CASSSLTEAFF
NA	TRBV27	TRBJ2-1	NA	TGTGCCAGCAGTCGGGACTTGTACAATGAGCAGTTCTTC	CASSRDLYNEQFF
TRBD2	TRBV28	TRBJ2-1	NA	TGTGCCAGCAGTCCCCCCACTAGCGGGACTTACAATGAGCAGTTCTTC	CASSPPTSGTYNEQFF
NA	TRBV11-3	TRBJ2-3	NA	TGTGCCAGCAGCTTACGAGGACATCGCACAGATACGCAGTATTTT	CASSLRGHRTDTQYF
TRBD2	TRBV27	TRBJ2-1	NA	TGTGCCAGCAGTACCCCGGGACTAGCGGGAGGCGGGAATGAGCAGTTCTTC	CASSTPGLAGGGNEQFF
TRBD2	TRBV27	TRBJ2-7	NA	TGTGCCAGCAGTCCCACCGGACTAGCGGGAGGATCCGAGCAGTACTTC	CASSPTGLAGGSEQYF
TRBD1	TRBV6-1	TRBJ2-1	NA	TGTGCCAGCATTTTAGACAGGGGCAATGAGCAGTTCTTC	CASILDRGNEQFF
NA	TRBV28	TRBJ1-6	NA	TGTGCCAGCAGTTTGAGGACAAATAATTCACCCCTCCACTTT	CASSLRTNNSPLHF
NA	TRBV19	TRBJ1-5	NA	TGTGCCAGTAGTTGGCAGGCCCTCAATCAGCCCCAGCATTTT	CASSWQALNQPQHF
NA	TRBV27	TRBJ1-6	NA	TGTGCCAGCAGTCAACTACAGGGTCTGAGTTCACCCCTCCACTTT	CASSQLQGLSSPLHF
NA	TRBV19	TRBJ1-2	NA	TGTGCCAGTAGTATCAAAAACAGGGCCTATGGCTACACCTTC	CASSIKNRAYGYTF
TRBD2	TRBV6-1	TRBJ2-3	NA	TGTGCCGGGGAGCCGGGACTAAGCACAGATACGCAGTATTTT	CAGEPGLSTDTQYF
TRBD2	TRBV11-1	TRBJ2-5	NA	TGTGCCAGCAGTTTCGGGGGGACAGAGACCCAGTACTTC	CASSFGGTETQYF
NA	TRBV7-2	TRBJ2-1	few	TGTGCCAGCAGCACTCACCTACAGGGAAATGAGCAGTTCTTC	CASSTHLQGNEQFF
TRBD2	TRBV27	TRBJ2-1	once	TGTGCCAGCAGTTTCGCCTTCGTTGGTTTAGCGGGATATCCTGAGCAGTTCTTC	CASSFAFVGLAGYPEQFF
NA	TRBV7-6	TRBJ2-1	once	TGTGCCAGCAGCTTAGTATACGGTCACAATGAGCAGTTCTTC	CASSLVYGHNEQFF
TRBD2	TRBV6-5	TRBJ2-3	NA	TGTGCCAGCAGTTCTCTAGCGGGAGGTGACACAGATACGCAGTATTTT	CASSSLAGGDTDTQYF
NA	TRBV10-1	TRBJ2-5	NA	TGCGCCAGCAGTGATTCCCCTCAAGAGACCCAGTACTTC	CASSDSPQETQYF
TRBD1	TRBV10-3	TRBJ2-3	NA	TGTGCCATCAGCGGACAGGGGGTGACAGATACGCAGTATTTT	CAISGQGVTDTQYF
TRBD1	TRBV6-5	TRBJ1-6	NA	TGTGCCAGCAGTTACGGCACCCGGGACAGGGGAGGGACCCTCCACTTT	CASSYGTRDRGGTLHF
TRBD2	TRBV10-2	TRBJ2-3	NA	TGCGCCAGCAGTCAATTAGCGGGAGGGGATACGCAGTATTTT	CASSQLAGGDTQYF
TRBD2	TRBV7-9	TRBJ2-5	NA	TGTGCCAGCAGCGCTAGCGGGAAAGAGACCCAGTACTTC	CASSASGKETQYF
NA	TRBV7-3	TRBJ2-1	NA	TGTGCCAGCAGGCACAATGCGGACAGCGTTCCGTTCTTC	CASRHNADSVPFF
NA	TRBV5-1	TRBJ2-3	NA	TGCGCCAGCAGCTTGGGGTCGTGGCGGGGGCGCACAGATACGCAGTATTTT	CASSLGSWRGRTDTQYF
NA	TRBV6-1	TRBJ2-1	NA	TGTGCCAGCACAACTAACTACAATGAGCAGTTCTTC	CASTTNYNEQFF
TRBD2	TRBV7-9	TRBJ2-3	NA	TGTGCCAGCAGCACCGGGACTAGCGGAGCCACAGATACGCAGTATTTT	CASSTGTSGATDTQYF